A single sample is the source of the 27 T cell receptor beta chains below, sequenced in a study of blood T cells in healthy people across ages. With a J-beta primer mix and a sample-barcoded 5' primer, a second PCR ran about 7 to 12 cycles. Each CDR3 protein gets one entry after TCRdb re-called the 5' RACE reads with MiXCR. This table has more than 500,000 distinct CDR3 sequences, about 26% appearing once. Sequenced sample: blood. The receptors stem from a woman between 65 and 79 years old in good health.

This clonotype has only one observation. The CDR3 bases are TGTGCCAGCAGCTCCACCTGGGACAGGGAAACAGATACGCAGTATTTT. It is translated as CASSSTWDRETDTQYF. The chain is built from TRBV11-2 and TRBJ2-3, with 9 bases identical to TRBD1. The CDR3 is 16 amino acids. V dropped 4 bases and J dropped 3; count of bases not matched to a gene: 8. CDR1 SGHAT and CDR2 FQNNGV come from the germline V gene.

The chain employs TRBV4-3 and TRBJ2-1, with 8 bases aligning to TRBD1. This CDR3 region has 16 residues. Germline values: CDR1 LGHNA, CDR2 YSLEER. V was pared by 5 bases and J by 7 bases, with 13 bases of the junction left unmatched. The CDR3 protein is CASSSQGGQVGNEQFF. CDR3 bases: TGCGCCAGCAGCTCCCAGGGGGGACAGGTAGGGAATGAGCAGTTCTTC.

In DNA form, the CDR3 reads TGTGCCAGCAGCTCATCAGACGTTAGTTATTCACCCCTCCACTTT. This translates into CASSSSDVSYSPLHF. The V call is TRBV3-1, the J call TRBJ1-6; the D is unclear. CDR3 length: 15 residues. The V end was cut by 5 bases, the J end by 8 bases, with 16 bases between. CDR1 and CDR2 (germline): LGHDT, YNNKEL (reference sequence).

The chain recombines TRBV29-1 with TRBJ1-2; the D is unclear. The V end was cut by 4 bases, the J end by 5 bases, with 17 bases between. The germline gives CDR1 SQVTM, CDR2 ANQGSEA. There are 14 residues in the CDR3. The DNA for the CDR3 is TGCAGCGTTGGCGGAGGAACATGGCCGTATGGCTACACCTTC. Protein sequence: CSVGGGTWPYGYTF.

V is TRBV12-3 or TRBV12-4 and J is TRBJ2-7; 7 bases are shared with TRBD1. V lost 6 bases and J lost 0; bases outside the gene matches: 8. This CDR3 comprises 15 residues. The CDR3 protein is CASRKDRLYSYEQYF. The CDR3 region has the DNA TGTGCCAGCAGGAAGGACAGGTTATACTCCTACGAGCAGTACTTC.

The chain joins TRBV7-9 to TRBJ2-7; D may be TRBD2 (7 bases). CDR1 is SEHNR, CDR2 FQNEAQ, per germline (reference sequence). Trimming took off 0 bases at V and 3 bases at J, with 12 bases between the two ends. CDR3 length equals 15 residues. This CDR3 reads CASSLAGGLLYEQYF. The CDR3, as DNA: TGTGCCAGCAGCTTAGCGGGGGGGCTCCTCTACGAGCAGTACTTC.

Only a few counts were recorded for this clonotype. The genes are TRBV2 and TRBJ1-4, with TRBD1 as a possible D gene (6 bases). This CDR3 comprises 15 residues. Germline V gene data show CDR1 as SNHLY and CDR2 as FYNNEI. V lost 3 bases to trimming and J lost 4 bases, with 12 bases between them. The CDR3 DNA reads TGTGCCAGCAGTGACCCGACAGGCTTTAATGAAAAACTGTTTTTT. Translation gives CASSDPTGFNEKLFF.

This clonotype was counted between two and nine times. The V call is TRBV2, the J call TRBJ2-5; D not certain. The CDR3 runs to 13 residues. CDR1 and CDR2 (germline): SNHLY, FYNNEI. V lost 8 bases and J 1 base, leaving 11 bases between the germline ends. CDR3 sequence: CASCPVIQETQYF. DNA for the CDR3: TGTGCCAGCTGTCCGGTGATCCAAGAGACCCAGTACTTC.

The genes are TRBV7-3 and TRBJ2-1; 7 bases fit TRBD2. V lost 5 bases, J lost 7 bases, and 14 bases stayed unmatched. The germline gives CDR1 SGHTA, CDR2 FQGTGA. CDR3 length equals 16 residues. CDR3 residues: CASSTRGSLLTNEQFF. The CDR3 region has the DNA TGTGCCAGCAGCACGCGCGGGAGTTTGTTAACTAATGAGCAGTTCTTC.

This clonotype was counted between two and nine times. The CDR3 nucleotides read TGCGCCAGCAGCTTGGACAGGGCCGGTGGCTACACCTTC. As protein: CASSLDRAGGYTF. The chain uses TRBV5-1 and TRBJ1-2, with D possibly being TRBD1 (6 bases). Per germline, CDR1 SGHRS and CDR2 YFSETQ. This CDR3 is 13 amino acids long. Deletions cut 0 bases from V and 7 bases from J, with 10 bases between.

This rearrangement joins TRBV7-2 to TRBJ2-7; either TRBD1 or TRBD2 may fit D (7 bases each). V shed 4 bases and J shed 11 bases, with 15 bases lying between them. CDR1 and CDR2 (germline): SGHTA, FQGNSA. The length of the CDR3 is 12 residues. The CDR3 reads CASSSPPGGEYF. CDR3 sequence (DNA): TGTGCCAGCAGCTCACCCCCAGGGGGGGAGTACTTC.

This rearrangement joins TRBV19 to TRBJ2-1, with 7 nucleotides matching TRBD1. CDR3 length: 16 residues. Germline V CDR1 and CDR2: LNHDA, SQIVND (reference sequence). Unmatched junction bases numbered 14, after V lost 5 bases and J lost 7 bases. Here the CDR3 reads CASSGYRGKISNEQFF. The CDR3 coding sequence is TGTGCCAGTAGTGGATACAGGGGAAAGATAAGTAATGAGCAGTTCTTC. Complete variable domain (other parts from reference TRBV19 and TRBJ2-1): DGGITQSPKYLFRKEGQNVTLSCEQNLNHDAMYWYRQDPGQGLRLIYYSQIVNDFQKGDIAEGYSVSREKKESFPLTVTSAQKNPTAFYLCASSGYRGKISNEQFFGPGTRLTVL.

CDR3 in DNA: TGTGCCAGCAGCGCTAACCAGGGCGAGGCCCAGTACTTC. Translation: CASSANQGEAQYF. This rearrangement joins TRBV7-3 to TRBJ2-5, with D possibly being TRBD1 (5 bases). V was shortened by 5 bases and J by 9 bases, with 16 bases between the two germline ends. CDR3 size: 13 residues. Germline V gene data show CDR1 as SGHTA and CDR2 as FQGTGA.

This clonotype is labeled medium-sized. The CDR3, as DNA: TGCAGCGTTGAAGATCTTGGGACCCCCGGGAACGAGCAGTACTTC. It translates to CSVEDLGTPGNEQYF. The chain recombines TRBV29-1 with TRBJ2-7; possibly TRBD1 or TRBD2 for D (5 bases each). Trimming shortened V by 0 bases and J by 5 bases, and 17 bases separated the two germline ends. Germline V gives CDR1 SQVTM, CDR2 ANQGSEA. CDR3 length: 15 amino acids.

This chain joins TRBV2 and TRBJ1-4, with D possibly TRBD1 on 5 matching bases. The CDR3 extends over 13 amino acids. CDR1 and CDR2 (germline): SNHLY, FYNNEI. Trimming took off 7 bases at V and 8 bases at J, with 14 bases between the two ends. The CDR3 protein is CASNLDIREKLFF. Written as DNA, the CDR3 is TGTGCCAGCAACTTGGACATTCGGGAAAAACTGTTTTTT.

This clonotype came up a few times. This chain connects TRBV4-1 to TRBJ2-5; the match to TRBD2 covers 9 bases. The length of the CDR3 is 14 residues. Trimming took 4 bases from V and 5 from J; bases not matched to a gene: 5. The germline V gene has CDR1 MGHRA and CDR2 YSYEKL. In DNA form, the CDR3 reads TGCGCCAGCAGCCTACAAACTAGCGGGGAGACCCAGTACTTC. Its translation is CASSLQTSGETQYF.

The chain has TRBV20-1 and TRBJ2-1, with 13 positions matching TRBD2. The J call may not be correct, given that the DNA end is closer to TRBJ2-5. Germline values: CDR1 DFQATT, CDR2 SNEGSKA (reference sequence). The CDR3 is 17 amino acids. The CDR3 spells CSARDRTSGSPVDSQYF. The CDR3 region has the DNA TGCAGTGCTAGAGATAGGACTAGCGGGAGCCCGGTTGATTCCCAGTACTTC.

The rearrangement uses TRBV6-2 or TRBV6-3 and TRBJ2-3; 9 bases are a match to TRBD1. CDR3 length: 15 amino acids. Trimming at V came to 6 bases and at J to 3 bases, leaving 7 bases not matched to a gene. CDR1 and CDR2 (germline): MNHEY, SVGEGT. The CDR3: CASSTVGQGTDTQYF. CDR3 nucleotide sequence: TGTGCCAGCAGCACAGTGGGACAGGGAACAGATACGCAGTATTTT.

V and J are TRBV28 and TRBJ1-3, with D tentatively TRBD1 (5 bases). The CDR3 is 15 amino acids. The germline V gene has CDR1 MDHEN and CDR2 SYDVKM. The V end was cut by 5 bases, the J end by 2 bases, with 13 bases between. CDR3 sequence reads: CASSRPGGAGNTIYF. The CDR3 coding sequence is TGTGCCAGCAGTCGGCCGGGGGGGGCTGGAAACACCATATATTTT. Full variable domain (missing parts from reference TRBV28 and TRBJ1-3): DVKVTQSSRYLVKRTGEKVFLECVQDMDHENMFWYRQDPGLGLRLIYFSYDVKMKEKGDIPEGYSVSREKKERFSLILESASTNQTSMYLCASSRPGGAGNTIYFGEGSWLTVV.

J is TRBJ2-1 and V is TRBV7-2; the D is unclear. Germline V CDR1 and CDR2: SGHTA, FQGNSA. The CDR3 runs 13 residues. The ends were cut back, 2 bases at V and 2 bases at J, with 4 bases in the middle. The DNA of the CDR3 is TGTGCCAGCAGCTTAATGACCTACAATGAGCAGTTCTTC. Its translation: CASSLMTYNEQFF.

This clonotype showed up just once. The chain recombines TRBV9 with TRBJ2-3; 7 bases are a match to TRBD1. V was pared by 3 bases and J by 2 bases, with 3 bases of the junction left unmatched. The germline V gene has CDR1 SGDLS and CDR2 YYNGEE. The CDR3 sequence is 14 residues long. The CDR3: CASSADRSTDTQYF. CDR3 DNA: TGTGCCAGCAGCGCGGACAGGTCCACAGATACGCAGTATTTT.

In its sample, this clonotype was seen a few times. The genes are TRBV11-1 and TRBJ1-6, with D unresolved. Germline-derived CDR1 and CDR2 are SGHAT and FQDESV (reference sequence). V lost 3 bases to trimming and J lost 7 bases, with 10 bases between them. The CDR3 is 14 residues long. CDR3: CASSFREKNSPLHF. CDR3 nucleotide sequence: TGTGCCAGCAGCTTCCGGGAAAAGAATTCACCCCTCCACTTT.

This chain's CDR3 is CAIQNGPNQPQHF. The CDR3, as DNA: TGTGCCATTCAGAACGGACCCAATCAGCCCCAGCATTTT. This chain links TRBV19 with TRBJ1-5; no firm D call. The length of the CDR3 is 13 residues. Per the germline V gene, CDR1 is LNHDA and CDR2 is SQIVND (reference sequence). Trimming took 10 bases from V and 3 from J, leaving 13 bases between them.

This clonotype was seen a handful of times. V gene TRBV5-1 combines with J gene TRBJ1-4, with a possible D match to TRBD1 (6 bases). The V gene's germline CDR1 is SGHRS and CDR2 YFSETQ. This CDR3 has 17 residues. The germline V and J ends were trimmed by 2 bases and 5 bases, with 19 bases remaining between them. The CDR3 nucleotides are TGCGCCAGCAGCTTACAGGGTTCGGTGCGGGGGAATGAAAAACTGTTTTTT. Amino acids: CASSLQGSVRGNEKLFF.

The chain links TRBV20-1 to TRBJ2-5; D not resolved. Germline V gene sequence: CDR1 DFQATT, CDR2 SNEGSKA (reference sequence). This CDR3 contains 12 residues. V gave up 2 bases and J gave up 4 bases, with 8 bases separating them. The CDR3 DNA follows: TGCAGTGCTAGATCCGAGGCAGAGACCCAGTACTTC. Protein sequence: CSARSEAETQYF.

The chain couples TRBV12-3 or TRBV12-4 to TRBJ1-2; TRBD1 aligns across 8 bases. This CDR3 region has 16 residues. With V trimmed by 6 bases and J by 2 bases, 11 bases remained unmatched. The CDR3 is CASSAGTGNINYGYTF. In nucleotides, the CDR3 is TGTGCCAGCAGCGCCGGGACAGGAAATATAAACTATGGCTACACCTTC.

This chain connects TRBV20-1 to TRBJ2-7; no clear D gene. The CDR3 runs 14 residues. V lost 1 base and J lost 0, with 10 bases in between. CDR1 is DFQATT, CDR2 SNEGSKA, per germline (reference sequence). CDR3 bases: TGCAGTGCTAGAGCGGACCCCGTCTCCTACGAGCAGTACTTC. Translation gives CSARADPVSYEQYF.